The clone carrying this T cell receptor beta chain is medium-sized. Authors' methods: The study built a papillary thyroid cancer distant-metastasis classifier from CDR3 differences across clinicopathological groups. Using MiXCR, TCRdb reanalyzed the PCR reads. The V and J calls and clone size are TCRdb's, not the authors'. The sample carries around 15,000 clones, under 30% recorded once. Until they underwent thyroid surgery, no patient had received any treatment. This sample is part of a study of metastatic and nonmetastatic thyroid tumors. Looking at the study overall: Comparative analysis of repertoires was undertaken across blood and tumor or nodule tissue obtained from malignant and benign thyroid patients.

Trimming removed 6 bases from V and 6 bases from J, with 15 bases in between. The CDR3 runs to 14 residues. Germline V gives CDR1 MNHEY, CDR2 SMNVEV (reference sequence). This receptor was taken from a female donor with papillary thyroid cancer or a benign thyroid nodule (not recorded which). Some clones in this sample may be carry-over from other donors' samples. The chain links TRBV27 to TRBJ2-1; D uncertain. The sequenced material came from adjacent normal tissue. CDR3 in DNA: TGTGCCAGCAGCACGAGGACCGGACCCAATGAGCAGTTCTTC. Amino acids: CASSTRTGPNEQFF.